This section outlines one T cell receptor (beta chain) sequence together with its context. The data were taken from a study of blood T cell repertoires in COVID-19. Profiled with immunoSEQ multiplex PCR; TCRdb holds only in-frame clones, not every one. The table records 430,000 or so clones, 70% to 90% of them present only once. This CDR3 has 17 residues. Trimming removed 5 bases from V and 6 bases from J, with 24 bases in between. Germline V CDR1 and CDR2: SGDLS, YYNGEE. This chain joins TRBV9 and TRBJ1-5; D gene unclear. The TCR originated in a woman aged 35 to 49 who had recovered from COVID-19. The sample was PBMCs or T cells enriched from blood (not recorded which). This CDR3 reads CASSVPSLPNSGQPQHF. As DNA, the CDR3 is TGTGCCAGCAGTGTCCCCAGTCTTCCAAACTCGGGTCAGCCCCAGCATTTT.